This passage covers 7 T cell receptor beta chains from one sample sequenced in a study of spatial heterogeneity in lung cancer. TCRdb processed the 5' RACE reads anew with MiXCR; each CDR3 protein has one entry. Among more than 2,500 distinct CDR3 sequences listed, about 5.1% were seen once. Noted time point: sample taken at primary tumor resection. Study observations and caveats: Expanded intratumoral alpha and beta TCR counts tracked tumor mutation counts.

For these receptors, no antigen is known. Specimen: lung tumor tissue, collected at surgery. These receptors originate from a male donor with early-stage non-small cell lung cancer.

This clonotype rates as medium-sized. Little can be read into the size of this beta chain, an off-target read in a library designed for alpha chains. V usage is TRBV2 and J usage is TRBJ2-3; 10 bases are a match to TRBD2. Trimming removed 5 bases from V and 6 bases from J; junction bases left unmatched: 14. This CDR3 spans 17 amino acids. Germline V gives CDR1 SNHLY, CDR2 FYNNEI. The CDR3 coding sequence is TGTGCCAGCAGTATATACGCCGGGACTAGCGTGGTGGATACGCAGTATTTT. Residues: CASSIYAGTSVVDTQYF.

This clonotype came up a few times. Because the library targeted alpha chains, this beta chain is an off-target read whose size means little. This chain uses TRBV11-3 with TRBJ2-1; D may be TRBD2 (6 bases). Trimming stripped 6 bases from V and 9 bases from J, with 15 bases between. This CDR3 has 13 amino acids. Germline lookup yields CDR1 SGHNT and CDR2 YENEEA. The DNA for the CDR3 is TGTGCCAGCAGTTCGATGCAGGGAGGTGAGCAGTTCTTC. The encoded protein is CASSSMQGGEQFF.

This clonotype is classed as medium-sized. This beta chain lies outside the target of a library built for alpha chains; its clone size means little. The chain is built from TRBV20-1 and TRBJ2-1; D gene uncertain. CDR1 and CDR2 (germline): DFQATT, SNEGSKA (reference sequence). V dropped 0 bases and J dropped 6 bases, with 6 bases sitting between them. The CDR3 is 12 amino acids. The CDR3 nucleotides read TGCAGTGCTAGAGATGCTGTCAATGAGCAGTTCTTC. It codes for CSARDAVNEQFF.

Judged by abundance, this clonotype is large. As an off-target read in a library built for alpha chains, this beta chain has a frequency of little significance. The DNA for the CDR3 is TGTGCCAGCAGCTACGAGATCCACAATGAGCAGTTCTTC. It codes for CASSYEIHNEQFF. This chain connects TRBV7-2 to TRBJ2-1, with unresolved D. V lost 4 bases and J 5 bases, leaving 9 bases between the germline ends. Germline V gene data show CDR1 as SGHTA and CDR2 as FQGNSA. The CDR3 runs to 13 residues. Looking up the rest from reference TRBV7-2 and TRBJ2-1 gives the full variable domain: GAGVSQSPSNKVTEKGKDVELRCDPISGHTALYWYRQSLGQGLEFLIYFQGNSAPDKSGLPSDRFSAERTGGSVSTLTIQRTQQEDSAVYLCASSYEIHNEQFFGPGTRLTVL.

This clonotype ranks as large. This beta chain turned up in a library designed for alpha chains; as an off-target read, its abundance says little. This chain's CDR3 is CASSRGTEAFF. The DNA for the CDR3 is TGTGCCAGCAGTCGGGGCACTGAAGCTTTCTTT. The chain recombines TRBV28 with TRBJ1-1; D ambiguous. The CDR3 covers 11 residues. Germline CDR1 reads MDHEN; CDR2 reads SYDVKM. The V end was cut by 5 bases, the J end by 4 bases, with 5 bases between. Variable domain in full (rest from reference TRBV28 and TRBJ1-1): DVKVTQSSRYLVKRTGEKVFLECVQDMDHENMFWYRQDPGLGLRLIYFSYDVKMKEKGDIPEGYSVSREKKERFSLILESASTNQTSMYLCASSRGTEAFFGQGTRLTVV.

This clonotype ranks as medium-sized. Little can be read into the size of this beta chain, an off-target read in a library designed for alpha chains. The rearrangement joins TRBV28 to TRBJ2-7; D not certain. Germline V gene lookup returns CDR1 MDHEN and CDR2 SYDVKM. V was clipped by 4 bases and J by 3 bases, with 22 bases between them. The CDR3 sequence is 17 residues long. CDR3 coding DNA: TGTGCCAGCAGTTCGATGGGCCTTTTCCTCTCTAACTACGAGCAGTACTTC. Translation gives CASSSMGLFLSNYEQYF.

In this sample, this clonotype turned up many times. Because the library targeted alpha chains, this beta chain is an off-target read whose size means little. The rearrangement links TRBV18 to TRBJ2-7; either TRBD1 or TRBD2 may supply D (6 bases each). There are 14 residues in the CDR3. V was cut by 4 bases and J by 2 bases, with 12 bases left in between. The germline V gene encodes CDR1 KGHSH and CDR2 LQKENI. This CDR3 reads CASSRGAQTYEQYF. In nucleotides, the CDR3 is TGTGCCAGCTCACGGGGGGCGCAGACCTACGAGCAGTACTTC.